Listed below are T cell receptor beta chains from one sample, sequenced in a study of blood T cell repertoires in COVID-19. The data were produced by immunoSEQ multiplex PCR, yet TCRdb's version contains in-frame clones alone and is incomplete. The data show roughly 34,000 clones, over 80% seen once. The sample comprised peripheral blood. The source is a man aged 55 to 70 with active COVID-19. Both conserved end residues are part of each CDR3. D genes are given only for firm matches. Where a row states a size, it is once, few, many or the class of an expanded clone; other rows omit it.

abundance | d_gene | len | j_gene | v_gene | CDR3aa | CDR3nt
NA | TRBD2 | 17 | TRBJ2-2 | TRBV7-8 | CASRGLAGGPSTGELFF | TGTGCCAGCAGGGGACTAGCGGGAGGGCCGAGCACCGGGGAGCTGTTTTTT
NA | NA | 17 | TRBJ2-4 | TRBV21-1 | CASSRDRDRGLENIQYF | TGTGCCAGCAGCAGAGACCGGGACAGGGGACTCGAAAACATTCAGTACTTC
NA | TRBD1 | 13 | TRBJ2-7 | TRBV5-5 | CASSQTGYYEQYF | TGTGCCAGCAGCCAGACAGGGTACTACGAGCAGTACTTC
NA | NA | 15 | TRBJ2-2 | TRBV14 | CASSPRGSNTGELFF | TGTGCCAGCAGCCCCAGGGGCTCGAACACCGGGGAGCTGTTTTTT
NA | NA | 13 | TRBJ2-7 | TRBV11-2 | CASSLTANYEQYF | TGTGCCAGCAGCTTAACTGCGAACTACGAGCAGTACTTC
NA | TRBD2 | 17 | TRBJ2-1 | TRBV5-1 | CASSLRTSGRDLAEQFF | TGCGCCAGCAGCCTACGGACTAGCGGGAGAGATTTGGCTGAGCAGTTCTTC
once | TRBD2 | 18 | TRBJ2-3 | TRBV5-1 | CASSLLTSGSGGTDTQYF | TGCGCCAGCAGCTTGCTGACTAGCGGGAGCGGTGGCACAGATACGCAGTATTTT
NA | NA | 14 | TRBJ1-1 | TRBV6-1 | CASSDGGMNTEAFF | TGTGCCAGCAGTGATGGGGGGATGAACACTGAAGCTTTCTTT
NA | TRBD2 | 16 | TRBJ2-1 | TRBV3-1/TRBV3-2 | CASSLELGGRVYEQFF | TGTGCCAGCAGCCTCGAGCTAGGCGGGAGGGTCTATGAGCAGTTCTTC
NA | TRBD2 | 16 | TRBJ2-5 | TRBV5-6 | CASSLRLAGGVETQYF | TGTGCCAGCAGCTTACGACTAGCGGGAGGTGTTGAGACCCAGTACTTC
NA | TRBD1 | 16 | TRBJ1-1 | TRBV28 | CASSLRGGTGGTEAFF | TGTGCCAGCAGTTTACGCGGCGGGACAGGGGGCACTGAAGCTTTCTTT
NA | NA | 14 | TRBJ1-1 | TRBV3-1/TRBV3-2 | CASSLGLQNTEAFF | TGTGCCAGCAGCTTAGGACTACAGAACACTGAAGCTTTCTTT
NA | TRBD2 | 14 | TRBJ2-7 | TRBV5-1 | CASSSTSGGYEQYF | TGCGCCAGCAGCTCGACTAGCGGGGGTTACGAGCAGTACTTC
NA | TRBD1 | 15 | TRBJ2-7 | TRBV6-5 | CASSLTGVESYEQYF | TGTGCCAGCAGTTTGACAGGGGTGGAAAGCTACGAGCAGTACTTC
NA | TRBD2 | 17 | TRBJ2-7 | TRBV28 | CASRGFGWTSGIHEQYF | TGTGCCAGCCGGGGGTTTGGTTGGACTAGCGGGATCCACGAGCAGTACTTC
NA | TRBD1 | 14 | TRBJ2-7 | TRBV27 | CASSYLAQGDEQYF | TGTGCCAGCAGTTATTTAGCCCAGGGGGACGAGCAGTACTTC
NA | TRBD1 | 14 | TRBJ1-2 | TRBV5-6 | CASSQTGQVYGYTF | TGTGCCAGCAGCCAGACCGGACAGGTCTATGGCTACACCTTC
NA | TRBD1 | 16 | TRBJ1-5 | TRBV3-1/TRBV3-2 | CASSQEGPGGGQPQHF | TGTGCCAGCAGCCAAGAAGGACCAGGGGGCGGTCAGCCCCAGCATTTT
NA | TRBD1 | 13 | TRBJ2-5 | TRBV7-8 | CASSRDRQETQYF | TGTGCCAGCAGCCGGGACAGACAAGAGACCCAGTACTTC